This TCR beta chain was documented in a study of CD8+ T cells in alopecia areata. Germline V CDR1 and CDR2: SGDLS, YYNGEE. CDR3 length: 13 residues. With 0 bases removed from V and 2 bases from J, the gap between germline ends came to 6 bases. Sequencing templates came from extracted RNA that was reverse transcribed into cDNA. The assay was immunoSEQ multiplex PCR, and TCRdb's table has in-frame clones only and misses some. The sample includes some 150,000 clones, about 86% seen only once; the top ten take approximately 13%. Treatment: oral pan-JAK inhibitor, 5-10 mg twice daily. Sequences were derived from CD8+ T cells sorted from blood, sampled at week 4, from a patient treated with tofacitinib. J is TRBJ2-7 and V is TRBV9; no clear D. The source is a human donor with alopecia areata. The CDR3 spells CASSVETAYEQYF. The CDR3 bases are TGTGCCAGCAGCGTAGAAACGGCCTACGAGCAGTACTTC. Full variable domain (remainder filled in from reference TRBV9 and TRBJ2-7): DSGVTQTPKHLITATGQRVTLRCSPRSGDLSVYWYQQSLDQGLQFLIQYYNGEERAKGNILERFSAQQFPDLHSELNLSSLELGDSALYFCASSVETAYEQYFGPGTRLTVT.